The clone carrying this T cell receptor (beta chain) was found many times. The antigen remains undetermined. The data derive from a study of early T cells in non-severe SARS-CoV-2 infection. Study details: The sequenced material was bulk RNA from unsorted whole blood, and its chains were unpaired. Regarding the study as a whole: Matching with VDJdb favored anti-spike CD8 responses (missing private and CD4 specificities).

Individual cDNA molecules carried attached unique molecular identifiers. MiXCR was run by TCRdb on the 5' RACE reads, yielding one entry per CDR3 protein. The sample shows tens of thousands of distinct CDR3 sequences, around 11% of them seen only once. There are 13 residues in the CDR3. Germline values: CDR1 DFQATT, CDR2 SNEGSKA (reference sequence). V shed 6 bases and J shed 5 bases, with 17 bases lying between them. V is TRBV20-1 and J is TRBJ2-7; tentatively, D is TRBD2 (7 bases). The TCR sequence derives from an adult who was a healthcare worker with PCR-confirmed SARS-CoV-2 infection or an uninfected control (not recorded which). Material: whole blood. The chain's CDR3 is CSAPREGGDEQYF. Here the CDR3 DNA reads TGCAGTGCGCCAAGGGAGGGGGGCGACGAGCAGTACTTC.